Below, 27 T cell receptor beta chains from the same sample are listed, as sequenced in a study of molecular identifiers for immune sequencing clone quantification (dated by TCRdb to 2016 to 2019). The library was obtained by PCR. Sequencing relied on a NextSeq 500. Using fastp trimming at Q25 and MiXCR clonotype assembly, TCRdb reanalyzed the public sequencing data and kept in-frame beta chains. Records with the same CDR3 protein are collapsed into one entry carrying the most frequent genes and DNA. Recorded for this sample are about 320,000 distinct CDR3 sequences; over 20% of them occurred a single time. The leading ten clones occupy around 0.74% of the sample. The sequenced material came from naive CD8+ T cells from blood, with Jurkat cell RNA spiked in. The cell subset or site label for this specimen denotes: FACS-sorted CD8+CD4-CCR7+CD45RA+ naive T cells. The receptor set was obtained from a human donor in good health. Some libraries in this study had Jurkat cell RNA spiked in.

CDR3 region: CASSWGPDTYEQYF. CDR3 DNA: TGTGCCAGCAGTTGGGGACCGGACACCTACGAGCAGTACTTC. The chain joins TRBV27 to TRBJ2-7; D tentatively reads TRBD1 or TRBD2 (5 bases each). V lost 4 bases to trimming and J lost 2 bases, with 12 bases between them. CDR1 is MNHEY and CDR2 is SMNVEV in the germline V gene (reference sequence). The CDR3 consists of 14 residues.

This clonotype was detected many times. This sequence joins TRBV6-1 and TRBJ2-3; no clear D gene. The CDR3 is made up of 12 amino acids. Trimming cost V 6 bases and J 3 bases, with 7 bases left between them. Germline loops: CDR1 MNHNS, CDR2 SASEGT. CDR3 nucleotides: TGTGCCAGCAGCCCCTTTACAGATACGCAGTATTTT. Its protein is CASSPFTDTQYF.

This chain connects TRBV12-3 or TRBV12-4 to TRBJ1-1; 7 bases line up with TRBD1. The trim removed 2 bases at V and 6 bases at J, leaving 6 bases unmatched. The CDR3 spans 14 residues. In DNA, the CDR3 is TGTGCCAGCAGTTTACCGACAGGGCTCGCTGAAGCTTTCTTT. Residues: CASSLPTGLAEAFF.

The chain couples TRBV3-1 to TRBJ2-3, with D unresolved. Trimming took 0 bases from V and 6 from J, leaving 10 bases between them. Germline CDR1 reads LGHDT; CDR2 reads YNNKEL (reference sequence). CDR3 length equals 14 residues. CDR3 region: CASSQDPSVDTQYF. The CDR3 region has the DNA TGTGCCAGCAGCCAAGACCCCTCCGTCGATACGCAGTATTTT.

The rearrangement links TRBV6-6 to TRBJ2-1, with a weak D call TRBD2 (5 bases). CDR3 length equals 16 residues. CDR1 and CDR2 (germline): MNHNY, SVGAGI (reference sequence). The ends were cut back, 3 bases at V and 0 bases at J, with 12 bases in the middle. The CDR3 coding sequence is TGTGCCAGCAGTTATGAGGGCCGCAGCTCCTACAATGAGCAGTTCTTC. Translated: CASSYEGRSSYNEQFF.

For this clonotype: At one end the junction does not follow the germline gene, possibly because of a read error. V and J are TRBV6-2 or TRBV6-3 and TRBJ1-5; D uncertain. CDR3 length equals 15 residues. CDR1 is MNHEY, CDR2 SVGEGT, per germline. The CDR3: CASSYSTDSNRPQHF. CDR3 nucleotide sequence: TGTGCCAGCAGTTACTCAACGGATAGCAATCGGCCCCAGCATTTT.

A word on this clonotype: This may be a read error: a much more frequent sequence differs by one nucleotide. The chain recombines TRBV11-2 with TRBJ2-3; no definite D call. V lost 2 bases to trimming and J lost 3 bases, with 9 bases between them. This CDR3 comprises 14 residues. The V gene's germline CDR1 is SGHAT and CDR2 FQNNGV. The CDR3 DNA follows: TGTGCCAGCAGCTTACTCCTGGAGACAGATACGCAGTATTTT. It codes for CASSLLLETDTQYF.

There are a few counts of this clonotype. The chain carries TRBV5-1 and TRBJ2-3, with D possibly TRBD2 on 5 matching bases. V was cut by 0 bases and J by 2 bases, with 7 bases left in between. The length of the CDR3 is 14 residues. Germline assignment: CDR1 SGHRS and CDR2 YFSETQ. DNA of the CDR3: TGCGCCAGCAGCTTGGCAGCGGCCACAGATACGCAGTATTTT. It translates to CASSLAAATDTQYF.

The gene calls are TRBV19 and TRBJ1-5; D is perhaps TRBD1 (6 bases). The V end lost 3 bases, the J end lost 9 bases, and 21 bases lay between the germline ends. Germline values: CDR1 LNHDA, CDR2 SQIVND (reference sequence). CDR3 length equals 16 residues. The CDR3 DNA is TGTGCCAGTAGTATTGGGACAAGGGGTGAAGTTTTGCCCCAGCATTTT. The encoded protein is CASSIGTRGEVLPQHF. The full variable domain, with the rest looked up from reference TRBV19 and TRBJ1-5, is DGGITQSPKYLFRKEGQNVTLSCEQNLNHDAMYWYRQDPGQGLRLIYYSQIVNDFQKGDIAEGYSVSREKKESFPLTVTSAQKNPTAFYLCASSIGTRGEVLPQHFGDGTRLSIL.

This clonotype has only a few counts. The chain uses TRBV7-6 and TRBJ1-6, with 8 bases fitting TRBD1. V trimming: 1 base; J trimming: 7 bases; junction bases outside the gene matches: 3. This CDR3 has 15 residues. Germline V CDR1 and CDR2: SGHVS, FNYEAQ. The CDR3 here is CASSLGQGMNSPLHF. The CDR3 DNA reads TGTGCCAGCAGCTTAGGACAGGGGATGAATTCACCCCTCCACTTT. The full variable domain, its missing parts supplied by reference TRBV7-6 and TRBJ1-6, is GAGVSQSPRYKVTKRGQDVALRCDPISGHVSLYWYRQALGQGPEFLTYFNYEAQQDKSGLPNDRFSAERPEGSISTLTIQRTEQRDSAMYRCASSLGQGMNSPLHFGNGTRLTVT.

Only a few counts were recorded for this clonotype. Here the CDR3 reads CASRVDVRTGDLNTEAFF. CDR3 nucleotides: TGTGCCAGCAGAGTCGATGTACGGACAGGGGACTTGAACACTGAAGCTTTCTTT. This sequence joins TRBV2 and TRBJ1-1, with 9 bases lining up with TRBD1. The CDR3 length is 18 residues. The germline CDR1 and CDR2 sequences are SNHLY and FYNNEI. J gave up 0 bases and V 6 bases, and 14 bases lay outside the gene matches.

In this sample, this clonotype turned up many times. CDR3 DNA sequence: TGCGCCAGCAGCCAAGAGGCGACAGGGGGCTTGGAGACCCAGTACTTC. Translation: CASSQEATGGLETQYF. This chain uses TRBV4-1 with TRBJ2-5; 10 positions match TRBD1. CDR1 MGHRA and CDR2 YSYEKL come from the germline V gene. CDR3 length: 16 residues. V gave up 0 bases and J gave up 5 bases; unmatched junction bases: 6.

Concerning this clonotype: Without the conserved terminal phenylalanine or tryptophan, this CDR3 likely stems from a read error. The genes are TRBV29-1 and TRBJ1-3, with TRBD1 as a possible D gene (6 bases). This CDR3 spans 14 amino acids. CDR1 and CDR2 (germline): SQVTM, ANQGSEA. The CDR3 protein is CSVLTGIPGNSIYV. The CDR3 DNA follows: TGCAGCGTTTTAACAGGGATACCTGGAAACAGCATATATGTA.

About this clonotype itself: A much larger clone lies one base from this, so it may be a read error. This sequence joins TRBV5-1 and TRBJ2-5, with D perhaps matching TRBD1 or TRBD2 (5 bases each). Germline V gene lookup returns CDR1 SGHRS and CDR2 YFSETQ. The length of the CDR3 is 17 residues. Between the trimmed V and J ends, which lost 5 bases and 4 bases, there was a span of 24 bases. CDR3 sequence: CASRTHTLGRGGETQYF. The CDR3 coding sequence is TGCGCCAGCAGGACGCACACCTTAGGACGGGGCGGAGAGACCCAGTACTTC.

This chain links TRBV14 with TRBJ2-2; no clear D. Trimming left V 3 bases short and J 0 bases short, with 14 bases between. Germline V gene sequence: CDR1 SGHDN, CDR2 FVKESK. The CDR3 is 17 residues long. The CDR3 loop is CASSQLGVFSNTGELFF. CDR3 coding DNA: TGTGCCAGCAGCCAGCTTGGGGTCTTTTCGAACACCGGGGAGCTGTTTTTT. The full variable domain, with the rest looked up from reference TRBV14 and TRBJ2-2, is EAGVTQFPSHSVIEKGQTVTLRCDPISGHDNLYWYRRVMGKEIKFLLHFVKESKQDESGMPNNRFLAERTGGTYSTLKVQPAELEDSGVYFCASSQLGVFSNTGELFFGEGSRLTVL.

The rearrangement joins TRBV10-3 to TRBJ2-3, with a weak D call TRBD1 (6 bases). Per the germline V gene, CDR1 is ENHRY and CDR2 is SYGVKD. Deletions cut 0 bases from V and 6 bases from J, with 13 bases between. The CDR3 is 15 amino acids. The CDR3 loop reads CAISESSGDDDTQYF. For the CDR3, the DNA is TGTGCCATCAGTGAGTCGTCAGGGGACGATGATACGCAGTATTTT.

At least ten counts were recorded for this clonotype. V is TRBV13 and J is TRBJ2-3, with 11 bases fitting TRBD2. With 2 bases clipped from V and 8 bases from J, the junction kept 9 bases outside the gene matches. The CDR3 is 16 residues long. Germline CDR1 is PRHDT and CDR2 is FYEKMQ (reference sequence). The CDR3 protein is CASSLSQASGRFTQYF. CDR3 nucleotide sequence: TGTGCCAGCAGCTTAAGCCAGGCTAGCGGGAGGTTTACGCAGTATTTT.

Points on this clonotype: This may stem from a read error, because a much larger clone lies one nucleotide away. Since the CDR3 does not end with the conserved phenylalanine or tryptophan, this likely comes from a read error. V is TRBV28 and J is TRBJ2-5, with D possibly being TRBD2 (5 bases). V shed 2 bases and J shed 5 bases, with 12 bases lying between them. The CDR3 is 14 amino acids. The germline V gene has CDR1 MDHEN and CDR2 SYDVKM. The CDR3 DNA is TGTGCCAGCAGTTTAACCGGGGAGATGGAGACCCAGTACTCC. It translates to CASSLTGEMETQYS.

Only one count was recorded for this clonotype. The rearrangement joins TRBV20-1 to TRBJ2-7; TRBD1 matches 8 bases. The V gene end was trimmed by 0 bases and the J gene end by 4 bases; junction bases not matched to a gene: 8. Germline-derived CDR1 and CDR2 are DFQATT and SNEGSKA (reference sequence). CDR3 length equals 15 residues. The CDR3 here is CSARDGWTGSYEQYF. The CDR3 DNA sequence: TGCAGTGCTAGAGATGGGTGGACAGGGTCATACGAGCAGTACTTC.

There are a few counts of this clonotype. The chain links TRBV28 to TRBJ2-5; D is perhaps TRBD1 (6 bases). The CDR3 has 12 residues. V lost 6 bases to trimming and J lost 5 bases, with 10 bases between them. CDR1 and CDR2 from the germline V gene are MDHEN and SYDVKM. The CDR3 sequence is CASRGQFETQYF. The DNA for the CDR3 is TGTGCCAGCAGAGGACAGTTTGAGACCCAGTACTTC.

On this clonotype: A much larger clone differs by one base, so this may be a read error. The CDR3 reads CAGSFPPGLAGNTQYF. As DNA, the CDR3 is TGTGCCGGCAGTTTCCCTCCCGGACTAGCGGGAAATACGCAGTATTTT. The chain is built from TRBV28 and TRBJ2-3; TRBD2 aligns across 12 bases. CDR1 and CDR2 from the germline V gene are MDHEN and SYDVKM. CDR3 length equals 16 residues.

A few counts support this clonotype. V gene TRBV5-1 combines with J gene TRBJ2-7; 8 positions match TRBD2. Unmatched junction bases numbered 5, after V lost 0 bases and J lost 3 bases. The CDR3 consists of 15 residues. The germline V gene has CDR1 SGHRS and CDR2 YFSETQ. This CDR3 reads CASSLVSGGGYEQYF. The CDR3 DNA reads as TGCGCCAGCAGCTTGGTGAGCGGGGGAGGCTACGAGCAGTACTTC.

The rearrangement links TRBV6-6 to TRBJ2-3; possibly TRBD1 or TRBD2 for D (5 bases each). Germline V gene sequence: CDR1 MNHNY, CDR2 SVGAGI (reference sequence). This CDR3 spans 18 amino acids. V lost 6 bases and J lost 1, with 23 bases in between. CDR3 DNA sequence: TGTGCCAGCAGCGCCACGGTTTCTAGCAGGGACGGCACAGATACGCAGTATTTT. It encodes CASSATVSSRDGTDTQYF.

This clonotype appeared many times. This rearrangement joins TRBV20-1 to TRBJ2-1, with D unresolved. CDR3 size: 11 residues. V lost 1 base and J lost 7, with 5 bases in between. Germline-derived CDR1 and CDR2 are DFQATT and SNEGSKA (reference sequence). In DNA form, the CDR3 reads TGCAGTGCTAGAGTAGTGAATGAGCAGTTCTTC. It codes for CSARVVNEQFF.

This clonotype was seen a few times. This rearrangement joins TRBV7-9 to TRBJ2-3, with D possibly TRBD1 on 5 matching bases. Per the germline V gene, CDR1 is SEHNR and CDR2 is FQNEAQ (reference sequence). This CDR3 is 15 amino acids long. Trimming stripped 5 bases from V and 4 bases from J, with 16 bases between. The CDR3 coding sequence is TGTGCCAGCAGCCACCCATTGCAGGGATCAGATACGCAGTATTTT. Protein: CASSHPLQGSDTQYF.

The V call is TRBV28, the J call TRBJ1-5; the D is unclear. The CDR3 has 15 residues. Germline V CDR1 and CDR2: MDHEN, SYDVKM. Trimming pared 2 bases from V and 0 bases from J, leaving 8 bases between. CDR3 residues: CASSLRQHSNQPQHF. CDR3 nucleotides: TGTGCCAGCAGTTTACGGCAGCATAGCAATCAGCCCCAGCATTTT.

Notes on this clonotype: This could be a read error, since a much larger clone is one nucleotide away. The chain is built from TRBV4-1 and TRBJ2-2; D remains ambiguous. The CDR3 length is 14 residues. Trimming took 0 bases from V and 6 from J, leaving 8 bases between them. Germline values: CDR1 MGHRA, CDR2 YSYEKL. The CDR3 nucleotides are TGCGCCAGCAGCCAAGATCTCCACCCCGGGGAGCTGTTTTTT. Translation gives CASSQDLHPGELFF.